This entry features one T cell receptor (beta chain) sequence. The target antigen is unknown. Germline values: CDR1 LNHDA, CDR2 SQIVND (reference sequence). V gave up 8 bases and J gave up 3 bases, with 11 bases separating them. This CDR3 region has 13 residues. The data derive from a study of OX40 agonist ivuxolimab in advanced cancers. Across the study: The study reported partial responses in three patients: one hepatocellular carcinoma, two cutaneous melanoma. Study results and limitations: Some of the lowest clonal expansion was seen in partial responders at 0.1-3.0 mg/kg.

The timepoints at which blood was sampled were baseline, cycle 4 day 1, and cycle 7 day 1. Assay used: immunoSEQ multiplex PCR; TCRdb lists only in-frame clones, some missing. The data show roughly 79,000 clones, about 88% seen once. The sequence was obtained from an adult with an advanced solid tumor such as melanoma, head and neck, liver or kidney cancer. The sequencing here drew on CD4+ or CD8+ T cells sorted from blood, taken in a trial of the OX40 agonist ivuxolimab. This chain uses TRBV19 with TRBJ1-5, with D maybe TRBD1 (6 bases). The chain's CDR3 is CASRRTVNQPQHF. CDR3 nucleotides: TGTGCCAGTCGAAGGACAGTCAATCAGCCCCAGCATTTT.